These 16 T cell receptor beta chains share one sample of origin, sequenced in a study of monozygotic twins with inflammatory bowel disease. TCRdb reprocessed the 5' RACE reads and keeps a single row for each CDR3 protein, giving no DNA. The table lists some 170,000 distinct CDR3 sequences. The sequenced sample consisted of blood. All receptors derive from a human donor with ulcerative colitis or Crohn's disease, or a healthy co-twin of an affected twin (not recorded which).

The chain links TRBV5-6 to TRBJ2-5; the D call of TRBD1 rests on TCRdb alone, since no DNA is present to check it. The CDR3 consists of 14 residues. Germline V gene lookup returns CDR1 SGHDT and CDR2 YYEEEE. The CDR3 sequence: CASGNRVRVETQYF.

The V gene is TRBV21-1, the J gene TRBJ1-1; the TCRdb D gene call, TRBD1, has no DNA to confirm it. TRBV21-1 is labeled a pseudogene. This CDR3 is 17 amino acids long. CDR3 loop: CASSKPDRYPLNTEAFF.

J is TRBJ1-6 and V is TRBV25-1; TCRdb outputs TRBD1, but without DNA this stays unchecked. The germline V gene encodes CDR1 MGHDK and CDR2 SYGVNS. This CDR3 has 14 amino acids. CDR3 protein: CATGLHRGGSPLHF.

The CDR3 sequence: CASSFSLAGAETQYF. This rearrangement joins TRBV5-4 to TRBJ2-5; TCRdb calls TRBD2, which cannot be checked without DNA. This CDR3 is built from 15 residues. Germline CDR1 and CDR2: SGHNT and YYREEE (reference sequence).

V and J are TRBV6-1 and TRBJ1-2; TCRdb indicates TRBD1, and absent DNA this call remains unverified. Looked up from germline, CDR1 is MNHNS and CDR2 is SASEGT. CDR3 length equals 13 residues. CDR3 residues: CASSAQGDDGYTF.

The V call is TRBV3-1, the J call TRBJ2-1; the D call of TRBD2 rests on TCRdb alone, since no DNA is present to check it. The CDR3 is made up of 15 amino acids. CDR1 is LGHDT and CDR2 is YNNKEL in the germline V gene (reference sequence). CDR3 protein: CASSQGLAGVYEQFF.

V is TRBV29-1 and J is TRBJ2-6; without DNA, the TCRdb call of TRBD1 cannot be checked. The CDR3 loop spans 16 amino acids. CDR1 SQVTM and CDR2 ANQGSEA come from the germline V gene. This CDR3 reads CSAVGTGHSGANVLTF.

V is TRBV20-1 and J is TRBJ2-3; the D gene TCRdb calls, TRBD2, cannot be checked with no DNA. Looked up from germline, CDR1 is DFQATT and CDR2 is SNEGSKA (reference sequence). The CDR3 runs to 14 residues. Here the CDR3 reads CSASGREDTDTQYF.

The chain joins TRBV19 to TRBJ1-1. Germline CDR1 is LNHDA and CDR2 is SQIVND (reference sequence). This CDR3 is built from 13 residues. The CDR3 is CATEDWVLAEAFF. Based on the CDR3 plus reference TRBV19 and TRBJ1-1, the full variable domain is DGGITQSPKYLFRKEGQNVTLSCEQNLNHDAMYWYRQDPGQGLRLIYYSQIVNDFQKGDIAEGYSVSREKKESFPLTVTSAQKNPTAFYLCATEDWVLAEAFFGQGTRLTVV.

The CDR3 protein is CASSSGGAEAFF. The V and J genes are TRBV12-3 or TRBV12-4 and TRBJ1-1; TCRdb lists TRBD1, though no DNA is available to test this call. This CDR3 contains 12 residues.

V usage is TRBV7-9 and J usage is TRBJ2-1; TCRdb gives TRBD2 as the D gene, but with no DNA this cannot be confirmed. The CDR3 runs 15 residues. CDR1 and CDR2 (germline): SEHNR, FQNEAQ (reference sequence). Here the CDR3 reads CASSFLAGGRDEQFF.

The chain links TRBV15 to TRBJ1-5. CDR1 and CDR2 from the germline V gene are LNHNV and YYDKDF (reference sequence). This CDR3 region has 14 residues. The CDR3 sequence is CATSRDRSKQPQHF.

V usage is TRBV20-1 and J usage is TRBJ2-7; the D gene TCRdb calls, TRBD1, cannot be checked with no DNA. CDR1 and CDR2 from the germline V gene are DFQATT and SNEGSKA (reference sequence). This CDR3 is built from 13 residues. The CDR3 sequence: CSATGQEDYEQYF.

The chain recombines TRBV20-1 with TRBJ1-3; lacking DNA, the TRBD1 call made by TCRdb goes unchecked. Per the germline V gene, CDR1 is DFQATT and CDR2 is SNEGSKA (reference sequence). This CDR3 is built from 14 residues. Here the CDR3 reads CSARAGTDGNTIYF.

V gene TRBV5-1 combines with J gene TRBJ2-7; the TRBD2 assignment by TCRdb is unverifiable without DNA. Germline CDR1 and CDR2: SGHRS and YFSETQ. The CDR3 length is 13 residues. The CDR3 reads CASSLVAAGEQYF.

The chain has TRBV10-3 and TRBJ2-5; the D gene TCRdb calls, TRBD2, cannot be checked with no DNA. Germline lookup yields CDR1 ENHRY and CDR2 SYGVKD. The CDR3 contains 15 residues. This CDR3 is CAISDSVTGGETQYF.